This is a list of T cell receptor beta chains from one sample in a study of T-cell memory formation after mild COVID-19. From the 5' RACE reads, TCRdb called clonotypes with MiXCR, one entry per CDR3 protein. This table has about 170,000 distinct CDR3 sequences, 10% to 15% appearing once. The specimen sequenced was PBMCs or a T cell subset sorted from them (not recorded which). The receptor set was obtained from a man between 18 and 29 years old who had mild COVID-19 (a few samples of this study predate the infection). Cell type and time point are not known. The CDR3 runs from the conserved cysteine through the conserved F or W. Each record gives: J gene, V gene, CDR3 length, D gene, clone size, CDR3 protein, CDR3 DNA. A D gene is named only where the DNA matches it firmly. For some rows the clone size is stated as once, few or many, or as a class when expanded; others skip it.

>TRBJ2-1|TRBV11-2|13|-|many
CASSLVRGGEQFF
TGTGCCAGCAGCTTAGTTCGGGGCGGGGAGCAGTTCTTC
>TRBJ2-3|TRBV6-5|14|-|-
CASRLGQHTDTQYF
TGTGCCAGCAGACTAGGACAGCACACAGATACGCAGTATTTT
>TRBJ2-5|TRBV6-5|14|-|few
CASRRIAVHSTQYF
TGTGCCAGCAGGAGGATAGCGGTCCACTCGACCCAGTACTTC
>TRBJ2-3|TRBV12-3/TRBV12-4|15|-|many
CASSQQGPRGDTQYF
TGTGCCAGCAGTCAACAGGGTCCAAGGGGAGATACGCAGTATTTT
>TRBJ1-2|TRBV4-3|14|-|-
CASSQDHGIRGYTF
TGCGCCAGCAGCCAAGATCACGGAATAAGGGGCTACACCTTC
>TRBJ2-3|TRBV20-1|16|-|few
CSARGQAGASTDTQYF
TGCAGTGCTAGAGGCCAGGCGGGGGCTAGCACAGATACGCAGTATTTT
>TRBJ1-1|TRBV5-5|13|-|few
CASSFNVNTEAFF
TGTGCCAGCAGCTTCAACGTGAACACTGAAGCTTTCTTT
>TRBJ1-1|TRBV20-1|13|-|few
CSASSQGNGEAFF
TGCAGTGCTAGCTCTCAGGGAAATGGTGAAGCTTTCTTT
>TRBJ2-3|TRBV7-2|18|-|-
CASSQYPGGPLGTDTQYF
TGTGCCAGCAGCCAATACCCGGGGGGCCCACTCGGCACAGATACGCAGTATTTT
>TRBJ1-2|TRBV6-5|14|TRBD1|-
CASRTDRGGYGYTF
TGTGCCAGCAGGACCGACAGGGGAGGCTATGGCTACACCTTC
>TRBJ2-5|TRBV28|13|-|once
CASRGLARETQYF
TGTGCCAGCAGGGGGCTAGCGAGGGAGACCCAGTACTTC
>TRBJ1-2|TRBV12-3/TRBV12-4|14|TRBD1|few
CASSLDETGDGYTF
TGTGCCAGCAGTTTGGATGAGACAGGGGATGGCTACACCTTC
>TRBJ2-7|TRBV4-1|14|-|few
CASSLSGVVYEQYF
TGCGCCAGCAGCCTTTCCGGTGTGGTCTACGAGCAGTACTTC
>TRBJ2-2|TRBV7-3|14|-|-
CASSPTRRAGELFF
TGTGCCAGCAGCCCAACCCGGCGCGCCGGGGAGCTGTTTTTT
>TRBJ2-3|TRBV10-1|18|-|-
CASSESKVLKSGEDTQYF
TGCGCCAGCAGTGAGTCAAAGGTCCTAAAGTCGGGCGAAGATACGCAGTATTTT
>TRBJ2-3|TRBV3-1|14|TRBD2|once
CASSQEGEGNTQYF
TGTGCCAGCAGCCAAGAAGGGGAGGGGAATACGCAGTATTTT
>TRBJ2-7|TRBV20-1|14|TRBD1|few
CSARLDRGSYEQYF
TGCAGTGCTAGACTGGACAGGGGATCCTACGAGCAGTACTTC
>TRBJ2-1|TRBV18|16|TRBD2|-
CASSPGLAGGINEQFF
TGTGCCAGCTCACCGGGACTAGCGGGGGGAATCAATGAGCAGTTCTTC
>TRBJ2-2|TRBV27|15|-|many
CASSLMGPGTGELFF
TGTGCCAGCAGTTTAATGGGTCCCGGCACCGGGGAGCTGTTTTTT
>TRBJ2-5|TRBV14|13|-|few
CASSLIQRETQYF
TGTGCCAGCAGCCTAATACAGCGGGAGACCCAGTACTTC
>TRBJ2-5|TRBV7-8|14|-|few
CASSPLALQETQYF
TGTGCCAGCAGCCCACTAGCCCTCCAAGAGACCCAGTACTTC
>TRBJ1-3|TRBV6-5|14|-|-
CASRAPGLRNTIYF
TGTGCCAGCCGGGCCCCAGGGTTGCGAAACACCATATATTTT
>TRBJ1-1|TRBV12-3/TRBV12-4|10|-|-
CASRGEEAFF
TGTGCCAGCAGGGGAGAAGAAGCTTTCTTT
>TRBJ1-1|TRBV20-1|15|-|many
CSARPGLGLNTEAFF
TGCAGTGCTAGACCAGGCCTGGGACTGAACACTGAAGCTTTCTTT
>TRBJ2-2|TRBV7-7|13|TRBD1|few
CASSPDRGRELFF
TGTGCTAGCAGCCCAGACAGGGGCCGGGAGCTGTTTTTT
>TRBJ1-3|TRBV7-9|14|-|few
CASSLGDMGNTIYF
TGTGCCAGCAGCTTAGGGGACATGGGAAACACCATATATTTT
>TRBJ1-1|TRBV7-3|14|TRBD1|-
CASSSGGVNTEAFF
TGTGCCAGCAGCTCAGGGGGGGTGAACACTGAAGCTTTCTTT
>TRBJ1-6|TRBV18|17|-|few
CASSPADGVNGNSPLHF
TGTGCCAGCTCACCTGCGGACGGTGTGAATGGTAATTCACCCCTCCACTTT
>TRBJ2-1|TRBV4-1|16|TRBD2|many
CASSQVRLAVYNEQFF
TGCGCCAGCAGCCAAGTTAGGCTAGCGGTTTACAATGAGCAGTTCTTC
>TRBJ1-5|TRBV7-6|14|-|-
CASSLAGKGQPQHF
TGTGCCAGCAGCTTAGCGGGGAAGGGTCAGCCCCAGCATTTT
>TRBJ1-4|TRBV7-8|16|-|-
CASSPYPPSVYEKLFF
TGTGCCAGCAGCCCATACCCCCCCTCAGTTTATGAAAAACTGTTTTTT
>TRBJ2-5|TRBV11-2|17|TRBD2|-
CASSLDRTLAVQETQYF
TGTGCCAGCAGCTTAGATCGAACACTAGCGGTCCAAGAGACCCAGTACTTC
>TRBJ1-1|TRBV3-1|14|-|-
CASSVSSGDAEAFF
TGTGCCAGCAGCGTTAGTTCAGGGGACGCTGAAGCTTTCTTT
>TRBJ2-1|TRBV7-3|16|TRBD2|few
CASSLGSGGSYNEQFF
TGTGCCAGCAGCTTGGGTAGCGGGGGCTCTTATAATGAGCAGTTCTTC
>TRBJ1-1|TRBV12-3/TRBV12-4|14|-|-
CASKLQAGNTEAFF
TGTGCCAGCAAGCTGCAAGCAGGGAACACTGAAGCTTTCTTT
>TRBJ1-2|TRBV7-2|13|-|many
CASSLAGGYGYTF
TGTGCCAGCAGCTTAGCAGGGGGCTATGGCTACACCTTC
>TRBJ1-1|TRBV12-3/TRBV12-4|13|-|-
CASSLMTRTEAFF
TGTGCCAGCAGTCTTATGACCCGCACTGAAGCTTTCTTT